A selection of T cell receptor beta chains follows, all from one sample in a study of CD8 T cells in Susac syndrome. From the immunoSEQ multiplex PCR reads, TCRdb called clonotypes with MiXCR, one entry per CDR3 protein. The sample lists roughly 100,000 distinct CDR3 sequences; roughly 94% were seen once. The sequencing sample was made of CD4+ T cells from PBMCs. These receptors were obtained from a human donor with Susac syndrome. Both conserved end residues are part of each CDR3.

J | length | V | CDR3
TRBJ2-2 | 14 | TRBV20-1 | CSAEGGANTGELFF
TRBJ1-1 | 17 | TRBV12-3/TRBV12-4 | CASSSQDRVVGGAEAFF
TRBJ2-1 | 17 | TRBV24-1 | CATSDPSRRQANNEQFF
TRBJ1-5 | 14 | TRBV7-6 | CASSSGAGNQPQHF
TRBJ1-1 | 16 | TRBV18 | CASSPPQGPFSTEAFF
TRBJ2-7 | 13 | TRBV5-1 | CASSSSGVWEQYF
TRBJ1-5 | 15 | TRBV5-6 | CASSLGDRLYQPQHF
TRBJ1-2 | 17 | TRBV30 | CAWSVPIRTATVYGYTF
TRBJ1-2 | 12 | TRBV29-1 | CSVGQGASGYTF
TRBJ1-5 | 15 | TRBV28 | CASSESGRGNQPQHF
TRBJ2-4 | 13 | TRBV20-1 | CSARDTGYRIQYF
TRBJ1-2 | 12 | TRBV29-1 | CSVEKGGSGYTF
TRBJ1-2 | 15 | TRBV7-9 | CASSQQGDRDYGYTF
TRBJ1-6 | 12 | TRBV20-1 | CSATRANSPLHF
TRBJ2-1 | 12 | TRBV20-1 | CSAGQNDNEQFF
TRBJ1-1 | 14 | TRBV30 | CAWSHPGQGDEAFF
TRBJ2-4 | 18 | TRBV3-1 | CASSSPPTSGELTVIQYF
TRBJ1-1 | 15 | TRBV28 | CASSLGRGVNTEAFF
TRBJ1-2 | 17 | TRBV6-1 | CASSESLSTGGGYGYTF
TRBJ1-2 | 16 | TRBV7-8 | CASSAVGGQGSYGYTF
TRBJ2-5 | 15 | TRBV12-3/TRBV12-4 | CASSPPGTRQETQYF
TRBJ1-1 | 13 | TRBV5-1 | CASSLVGESEAFF
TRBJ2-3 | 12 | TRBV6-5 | CASRRGTDTQYF
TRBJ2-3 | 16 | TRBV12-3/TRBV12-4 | CASRKQGGLLTDTQYF
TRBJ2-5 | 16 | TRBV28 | CASSLWRIGRQETQYF
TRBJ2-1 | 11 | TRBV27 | CASSLYNEQFF
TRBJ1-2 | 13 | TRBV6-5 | CASGNGPRYGYTF
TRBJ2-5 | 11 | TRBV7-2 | CASSITETQYF
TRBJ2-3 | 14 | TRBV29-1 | CSVGQGGRTDTQYF
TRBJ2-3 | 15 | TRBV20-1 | CSARASGGAWDTQYF
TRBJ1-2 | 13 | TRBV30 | CAWSQAAHDGYTF
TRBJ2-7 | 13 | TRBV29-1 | CSVEIESSYEQYF
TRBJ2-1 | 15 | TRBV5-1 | CASSLGRPGGNEQFF
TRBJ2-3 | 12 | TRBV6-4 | CARTDFEDTQYF
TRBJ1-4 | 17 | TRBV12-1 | CASSFYRGVGVGEKLFF
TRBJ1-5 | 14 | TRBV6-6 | CASKGEWGNQPQHF
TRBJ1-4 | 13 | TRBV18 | CASSPGTNEKLFF
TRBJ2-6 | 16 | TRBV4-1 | CASSPEGGAGANVLTF
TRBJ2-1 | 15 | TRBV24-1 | CATGPPGHSYNEQFF
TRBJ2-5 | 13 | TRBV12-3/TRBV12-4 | CASSARPPETQYF
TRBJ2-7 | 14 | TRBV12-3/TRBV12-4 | CASSLGPGNYEQYF
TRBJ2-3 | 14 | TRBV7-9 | CAGTGTVSTDTQYF
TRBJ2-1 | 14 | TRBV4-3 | CASSKDGSLNEQFF
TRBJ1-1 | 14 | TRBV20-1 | CSASDPAGRMKAFF
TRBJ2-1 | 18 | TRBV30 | CAWSHSDSLAAGHNEQFF
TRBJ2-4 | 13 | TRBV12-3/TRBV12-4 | CASSLASSNIQYF
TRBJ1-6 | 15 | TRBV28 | CASSLFGDRNSPLHF
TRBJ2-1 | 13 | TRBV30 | CAWSVLVTRGQFF
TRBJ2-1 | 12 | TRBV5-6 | CASWYSGNEQFF
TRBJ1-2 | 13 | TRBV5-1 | CASSPDGVGGYTF
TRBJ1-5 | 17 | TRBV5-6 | CASSYQARGSSNQPQHF
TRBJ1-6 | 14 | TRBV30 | CAWSVAFSDSPLHF
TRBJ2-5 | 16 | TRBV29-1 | CSVEEGAPTFQETQYF
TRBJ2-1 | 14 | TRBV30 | CAWTLGVAGGPAFF
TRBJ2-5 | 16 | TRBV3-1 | CASTQGTGKSAETQYF
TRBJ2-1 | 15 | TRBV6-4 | CASSRTSGTNNEQFF
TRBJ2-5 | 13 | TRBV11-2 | CASSSPYQETQYF
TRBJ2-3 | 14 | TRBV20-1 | CSARGESGTDTQYF